The 16 T cell receptor beta chains reported below all come from one sample, sequenced in a study of OX40 agonist ivuxolimab in advanced cancers. Data came from immunoSEQ multiplex PCR; TCRdb stores just in-frame clones and leaves some out. The table includes over 55,000 clones, around 93% detected once. Sequenced here: CD4+ or CD8+ T cells sorted from blood, sampled in a trial of the OX40 agonist ivuxolimab. These receptors came from an adult with an advanced solid tumor such as melanoma, head and neck, liver or kidney cancer.

The rearrangement links TRBV2 to TRBJ2-5; D is tentatively TRBD1 or TRBD2 (5 bases each). The CDR3 totals 15 residues. Trimming removed 7 bases at V and 2 bases at J, with 17 bases between. Germline V lookup: CDR1 SNHLY, CDR2 FYNNEI. CDR3 sequence reads: CASTQLGVMQETQYF. The CDR3 nucleotides are TGTGCCAGCACTCAATTGGGGGTGATGCAAGAGACCCAGTACTTC.

About this clone: Its ends do not fully match the called genes, so a read error is possible. V usage is TRBV5-6 and J usage is TRBJ2-7, with 10 bases identical to TRBD1. The CDR3 covers 12 residues. Per the germline V gene, CDR1 is SGHDT and CDR2 is YYEEEE. DNA for the CDR3: TGTGCCAGCAGCACGACAGGGGGCGCGAGGGACTTC. It encodes CASSTTGGARDF.

The CDR3 DNA is TGTGCCAGCAGCGTAGCTCAGGGAGGGGAGACCCAGTACTTC. It specifies CASSVAQGGETQYF. The chain employs TRBV9 and TRBJ2-5, with TRBD2 matching 7 bases. The CDR3 length is 14 residues. The V gene end was trimmed by 0 bases and the J gene end by 5 bases; junction bases not matched to a gene: 4. Germline V gene data show CDR1 as SGDLS and CDR2 as YYNGEE.

This sequence joins TRBV4-3 and TRBJ2-7; 16 bases align to TRBD2. Germline V CDR1 and CDR2: LGHNA, YSLEER. The CDR3 is 17 residues long. The V and J ends lost 3 bases and 5 bases, in that order; junction bases with no gene match: 7. The chain's CDR3 is CASSQGLAGGPGNEQYF. CDR3 coding DNA: TGCGCCAGCAGCCAGGGACTAGCGGGAGGGCCGGGAAACGAGCAGTACTTC.

The chain carries TRBV27 and TRBJ2-7, with 9 bases matching TRBD2. J lost 3 bases, V lost 2 bases, and 5 bases had no gene match. The germline V gene encodes CDR1 MNHEY and CDR2 SMNVEV (reference sequence). The CDR3 extends over 15 amino acids. The CDR3 coding sequence is TGTGCCAGCAGTTTAACCGGGACTAGCTTCTACGAGCAGTACTTC. It codes for CASSLTGTSFYEQYF.

The chain has TRBV4-1 and TRBJ2-3; D perhaps matches TRBD2 (6 bases). Germline values: CDR1 MGHRA, CDR2 YSYEKL. Deletions cut 8 bases from V and 6 bases from J, with 21 bases between. CDR3 length: 15 residues. The CDR3 reads CASASGRTPGDTQYF. The DNA for the CDR3 is TGCGCCAGCGCTTCCGGGAGAACCCCCGGGGATACGCAGTATTTT.

This chain uses TRBV27 with TRBJ2-5, with 8 bases that match TRBD1. The last part of the DNA fits TRBJ2-7 better; the J call may be wrong. The CDR3 spans 14 residues. Looked up from germline, CDR1 is MNHEY and CDR2 is SMNVEV (reference sequence). CDR3 in amino acids: CASSLTGGSYEQYF. Here the CDR3 DNA reads TGTGCCAGCAGTTTAACAGGGGGAAGCTACGAGCAGTACTTC.

There are a few counts of this clone. The V gene is TRBV6-1, the J gene TRBJ2-1, with TRBD1 identical over 10 bases. CDR1 is MNHNS and CDR2 is SASEGT in the germline V gene. The CDR3 is 15 residues long. Unmatched junction bases numbered 5, after V lost 2 bases and J lost 7 bases. The DNA for the CDR3 is TGTGCCAGCAGTGAAAAGACAGGGGGCGGGAATGAGCAGTTCTTC. Translation: CASSEKTGGGNEQFF.

This clone was seen only once. The chain is built from TRBV5-1 and TRBJ2-7; D tentatively fits TRBD1 or TRBD2 (5 bases each). The germline V and J ends were trimmed by 0 bases and 3 bases, with 13 bases remaining between them. Germline CDR1 SGHRS, CDR2 YFSETQ. This CDR3 has 15 residues. CDR3 in DNA: TGCGCCAGCAGCTTGGAGTGGCAGGGACGCTACGAGCAGTACTTC. Translating it yields CASSLEWQGRYEQYF.

The chain is built from TRBV19 and TRBJ2-5; maybe TRBD2 (6 bases). The CDR3 loop spans 14 amino acids. CDR1 is LNHDA and CDR2 is SQIVND in the germline V gene (reference sequence). Trimming took off 4 bases at V and 1 base at J, with 10 bases between the two ends. The CDR3 DNA is TGTGCCAGTAGTAGGTCCGGGGGCCAAGAGACCCAGTACTTC. Encoded protein: CASSRSGGQETQYF.

This clone was seen only once. The rearrangement links TRBV4-1 to TRBJ1-5; TRBD1 is a possible D gene (5 bases). The germline V gene encodes CDR1 MGHRA and CDR2 YSYEKL. V lost 0 bases, J lost 4 bases, and 10 bases lay in between. This CDR3 region has 15 residues. The CDR3 coding sequence is TGCGCCAGCAGCCAAGATGAAGGGGCGAATCAGCCCCAGCATTTT. It codes for CASSQDEGANQPQHF.

The rearrangement uses TRBV9 and TRBJ2-1; 10 nucleotides line up with TRBD2. With V trimmed by 0 bases and J by 7 bases, 4 bases remained unmatched. Germline V lookup: CDR1 SGDLS, CDR2 YYNGEE. This CDR3 region has 15 residues. The CDR3: CASSVELAGLNEQFF. CDR3 nucleotide sequence: TGTGCCAGCAGCGTAGAACTAGCGGGACTAAATGAGCAGTTCTTC.

CDR3 nucleotides: TGTGCCACCAGCAGGGACAGGGGTTGGATCAATGAGCAGTTCTTC. Protein product: CATSRDRGWINEQFF. The V gene is TRBV15, the J gene TRBJ2-1, with TRBD1 matching over 9 bases. Looked up from germline, CDR1 is LNHNV and CDR2 is YYDKDF (reference sequence). The CDR3 covers 15 residues. Germline trimming cut 3 bases from V and 6 bases from J; bases unmatched to any gene: 6.

This chain joins TRBV27 and TRBJ2-2, with TRBD2 matching 11 bases. Germline values: CDR1 MNHEY, CDR2 SMNVEV (reference sequence). The V gene end was trimmed by 2 bases and the J gene end by 3 bases; junction bases not matched to a gene: 8. This CDR3 is 18 amino acids long. CDR3 in DNA: TGTGCCAGCAGTTTACTTAGCGGGAGGGCCTTGGACACCGGGGAGCTGTTTTTT. It encodes CASSLLSGRALDTGELFF.

This chain connects TRBV25-1 to TRBJ2-6, with 8 bases matching TRBD1. CDR1 is MGHDK and CDR2 is SYGVNS in the germline V gene. The ends lost 2 bases at V and 3 bases at J; junction bases unmatched: 9. CDR3 length: 18 residues. CDR3: CASSEPGQGLVGANVLTF. CDR3 coding DNA: TGTGCCAGCAGTGAACCTGGACAGGGTCTCGTTGGGGCCAACGTCCTGACTTTC.

The sample holds one count of this clone. This sequence joins TRBV29-1 and TRBJ2-5; D uncertain. Germline V lookup: CDR1 SQVTM, CDR2 ANQGSEA. Trimming stripped 6 bases from V and 4 bases from J, with 9 bases between. The CDR3 length is 11 residues. CDR3 protein: CSVIWLETQYF. In DNA, the CDR3 is TGCAGCGTCATATGGCTAGAGACCCAGTACTTC.